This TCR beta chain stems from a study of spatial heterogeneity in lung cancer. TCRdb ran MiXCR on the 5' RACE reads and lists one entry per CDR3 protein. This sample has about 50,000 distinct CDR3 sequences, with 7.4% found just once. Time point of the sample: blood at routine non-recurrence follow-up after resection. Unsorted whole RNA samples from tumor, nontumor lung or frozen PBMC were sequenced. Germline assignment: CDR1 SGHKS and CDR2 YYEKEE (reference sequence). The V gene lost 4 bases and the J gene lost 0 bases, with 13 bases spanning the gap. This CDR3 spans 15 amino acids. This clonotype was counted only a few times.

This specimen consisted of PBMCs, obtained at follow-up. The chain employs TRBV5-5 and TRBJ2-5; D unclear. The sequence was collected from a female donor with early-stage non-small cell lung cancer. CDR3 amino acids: CASSPLRADQETQYF. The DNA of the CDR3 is TGTGCCAGCAGCCCCCTAAGGGCCGACCAAGAGACCCAGTACTTC. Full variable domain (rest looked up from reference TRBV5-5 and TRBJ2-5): DAGVTQSPTHLIKTRGQQVTLRCSPISGHKSVSWYQQVLGQGPQFIFQYYEKEERGRGNFPDRFSARQFPNYSSELNVNALLLGDSALYLCASSPLRADQETQYFGPGTRLLVL.